The sequence of this T cell receptor (beta chain) was determined in a study of T cells in Graves' hyperthyroidism and ophthalmopathy. RNA transcripts yielded amplified TCR beta CDR3 regions. HTBI primers were used for first-round RT-PCR of the TCR CDR3. In TCRdb, the multiplex PCR reads were re-called with MiXCR into one record per CDR3 protein. The sample holds about 350,000 distinct CDR3 sequences, roughly an eighth seen once. The ends lost 5 bases at V and 4 bases at J; junction bases unmatched: 15. The CDR3 is made up of 19 amino acids. In germline, CDR1 is DFQATT, CDR2 SNEGSKA (reference sequence). For the diagnoses, clinical symptoms, serum thyroxine and TRAb, thyroid ultrasound and orbital computed tomography were used.

The sequenced material came from blood. The sequence was obtained from a woman in her forties with Graves' ophthalmopathy. The J gene is TRBJ2-2, the V gene TRBV20-1; 14 bases match TRBD2. As DNA, the CDR3 is TGCAGTGCTGGGCGGCAGGGTGGGACTAGCGGGAGACGCACCGGGGAGCTGTTTTTT. Translated: CSAGRQGGTSGRRTGELFF.